The TCR beta chain described here comes from a study of blood T cell repertoires in COVID-19. Repertoires were generated with immunoSEQ multiplex PCR, while TCRdb's copy carries only in-frame clones and drops some. The sample yields a few hundred thousand clones, around four fifths seen once. Germline loops: CDR1 ENHRY, CDR2 SYGVKD. V lost 2 bases, J lost 0 bases, and 10 bases lay in between. This CDR3 has 15 residues. The rearrangement joins TRBV10-3 to TRBJ1-1, with a tentative D call TRBD1 (6 bases). The sample consisted of peripheral blood. This TCR was recovered from a man aged 55 to 70 who had recovered from COVID-19. The CDR3 protein is CAISEGQPVNTEAFF. The CDR3 bases are TGTGCCATCAGTGAGGGACAGCCTGTGAACACTGAAGCTTTCTTT.